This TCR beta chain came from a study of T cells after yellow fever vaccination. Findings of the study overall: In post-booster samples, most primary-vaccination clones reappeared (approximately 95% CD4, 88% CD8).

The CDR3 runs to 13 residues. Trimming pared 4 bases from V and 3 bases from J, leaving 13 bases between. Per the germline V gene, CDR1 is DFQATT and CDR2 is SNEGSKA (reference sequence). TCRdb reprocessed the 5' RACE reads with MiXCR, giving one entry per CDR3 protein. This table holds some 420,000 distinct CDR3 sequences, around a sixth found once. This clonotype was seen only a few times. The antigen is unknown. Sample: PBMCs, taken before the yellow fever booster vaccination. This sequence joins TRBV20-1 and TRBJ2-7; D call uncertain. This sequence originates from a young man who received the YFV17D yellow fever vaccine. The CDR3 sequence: CSATAGRFYEQYV. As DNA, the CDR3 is TGCAGTGCTACTGCCGGACGGTTCTACGAGCAGTACGTC.